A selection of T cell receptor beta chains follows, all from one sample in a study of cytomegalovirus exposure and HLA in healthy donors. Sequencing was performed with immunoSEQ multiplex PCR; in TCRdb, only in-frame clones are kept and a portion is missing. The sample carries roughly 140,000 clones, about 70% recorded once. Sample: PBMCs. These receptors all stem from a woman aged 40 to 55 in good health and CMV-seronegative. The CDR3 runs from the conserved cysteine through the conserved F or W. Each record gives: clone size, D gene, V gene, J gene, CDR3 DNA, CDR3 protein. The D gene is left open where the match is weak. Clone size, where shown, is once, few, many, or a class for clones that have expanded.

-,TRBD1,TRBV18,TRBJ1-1,TGTGCCAGCTCACCAAGGGACAGGGGACCCATGAACACTGAAGCTTTCTTT,CASSPRDRGPMNTEAFF
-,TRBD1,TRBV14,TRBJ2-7,TGTGCCAGCAGCCAAGCGGGGGACAGGGCCCACGAGCAGTACTTC,CASSQAGDRAHEQYF
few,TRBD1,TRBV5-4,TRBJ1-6,TGTGCCAGCAGCTTGGGGGACAGAATCCACTTT,CASSLGDRIHF
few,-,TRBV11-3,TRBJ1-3,TGTGCCAGCAGGCCTACCTTCTCTGGAAACACCATATATTTT,CASRPTFSGNTIYF
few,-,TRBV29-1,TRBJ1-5,TGCAGCGTTGTGCTAGTTAATAGCAATCAGCCCCAGCATTTT,CSVVLVNSNQPQHF
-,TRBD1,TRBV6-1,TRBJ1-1,TGTGCCAGCAGTGAATGGACAGGGGGTACTGAAGCTTTCTTT,CASSEWTGGTEAFF
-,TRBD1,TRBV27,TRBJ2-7,TGTGCCAGCAGTCAGACAGGGTACCACGAGCAGTACTTC,CASSQTGYHEQYF
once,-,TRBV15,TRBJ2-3,TGTGCCACCAGCAGAGATCCGAGCCCCAATACGCAGTATTTT,CATSRDPSPNTQYF
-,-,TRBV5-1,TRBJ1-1,TGCGCCAGCAGCTTTCAGGGTGACACTGAAGCTTTCTTT,CASSFQGDTEAFF
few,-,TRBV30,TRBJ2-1,TGTGCCTGGGCAGAGGTAATCAGATACAATGAGCAGTTCTTC,CAWAEVIRYNEQFF
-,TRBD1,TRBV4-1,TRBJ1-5,TGCGCCAGCAGCCGAACAGGGGGCGGTCAGCCCCAGCATTTT,CASSRTGGGQPQHF
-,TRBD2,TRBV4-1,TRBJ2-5,TGCGCCAGCAGCCGTTTCCCCGGACTAGCGGGGGGGCGAGAGACCCAGTACTTC,CASSRFPGLAGGRETQYF
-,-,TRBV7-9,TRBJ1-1,TGTTCCAGCAGCTCACAGGGCGGGAACACTGAAGCTTTCTTT,CSSSSQGGNTEAFF
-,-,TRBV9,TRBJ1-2,TGTGCCAGCAGCGTAGCAGGGGACACAGTTCAGAGTGGCTACACCTTC,CASSVAGDTVQSGYTF
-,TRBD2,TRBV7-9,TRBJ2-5,TGTGCCAGCAGCCCTCGGGGGGGCGGCCAAGAGACCCAGTACTTC,CASSPRGGGQETQYF
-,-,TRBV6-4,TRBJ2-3,TGTGCCAGCAGTGACCAGAAGGGCGGGGGCACAGATACGCAGTATTTT,CASSDQKGGGTDTQYF
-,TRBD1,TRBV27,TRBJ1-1,TGTGCCAGCAGTTTAATGGGACAGGGCCTGGAAGAAGCTTTCTTT,CASSLMGQGLEEAFF
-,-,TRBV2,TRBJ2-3,TGTGCCAGCAGTTGGACAGATGGAGATACGCAGTATTTT,CASSWTDGDTQYF
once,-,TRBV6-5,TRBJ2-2,TGTGCCAGCAAATGGGACACGCACACCGGGGAGCTGTTTTTT,CASKWDTHTGELFF
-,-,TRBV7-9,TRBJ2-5,TGTGCCAGCAGCCCGGAGATAGTGACCCAGTACTTC,CASSPEIVTQYF
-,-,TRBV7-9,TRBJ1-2,TGTGCCAGCATTCCAGATAACAGAAACTATGGCTACACCTTC,CASIPDNRNYGYTF
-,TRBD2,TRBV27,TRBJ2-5,TGTGCCAGCAGTTTACTCTGGACTAGCGTAAACCAAGAGACCCAGTACTTC,CASSLLWTSVNQETQYF
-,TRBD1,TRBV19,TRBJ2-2,TGTGCCAGTACCTCGACAGGGTGGGCCGGGGAGCTGTTTTTT,CASTSTGWAGELFF
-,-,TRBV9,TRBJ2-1,TGTGCCAGCAGCGTAGAGGCGGCCTACAATGAGCAGTTCTTC,CASSVEAAYNEQFF
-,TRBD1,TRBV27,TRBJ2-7,TGTGCCAGCAGTTTATCTTATGGGGACAGGGTCCACGAGCAGTACTTC,CASSLSYGDRVHEQYF